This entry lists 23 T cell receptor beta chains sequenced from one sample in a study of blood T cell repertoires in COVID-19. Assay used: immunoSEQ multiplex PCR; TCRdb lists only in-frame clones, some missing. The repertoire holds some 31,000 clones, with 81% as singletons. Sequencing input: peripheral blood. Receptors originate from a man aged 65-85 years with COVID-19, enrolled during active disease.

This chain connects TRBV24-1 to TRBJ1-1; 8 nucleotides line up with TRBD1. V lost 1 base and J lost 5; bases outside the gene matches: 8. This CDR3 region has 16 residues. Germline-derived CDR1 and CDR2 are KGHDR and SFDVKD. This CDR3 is CATSDFRAGGQTEAFF. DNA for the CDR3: TGTGCCACCAGTGATTTTAGGGCAGGGGGCCAGACTGAAGCTTTCTTT.

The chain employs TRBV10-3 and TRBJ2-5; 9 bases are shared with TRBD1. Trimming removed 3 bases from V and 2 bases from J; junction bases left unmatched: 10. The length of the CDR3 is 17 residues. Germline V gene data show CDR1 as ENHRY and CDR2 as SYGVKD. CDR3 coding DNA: TGTGCCATCAGTGATGACCTTCCGGGACAGGGACAAGAGACCCAGTACTTC. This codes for CAISDDLPGQGQETQYF.

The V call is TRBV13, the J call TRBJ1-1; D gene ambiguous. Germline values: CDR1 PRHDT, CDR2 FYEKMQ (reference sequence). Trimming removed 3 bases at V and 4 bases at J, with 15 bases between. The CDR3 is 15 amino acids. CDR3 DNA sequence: TGTGCCAGCAGCTTCCCGTTTGGTAGCTCCACTGAAGCTTTCTTT. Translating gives CASSFPFGSSTEAFF. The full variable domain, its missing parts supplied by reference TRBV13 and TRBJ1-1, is AAGVIQSPRHLIKEKRETATLKCYPIPRHDTVYWYQQGPGQDPQFLISFYEKMQSDKGSIPDRFSAQQFSDYHSELNMSSLELGDSALYFCASSFPFGSSTEAFFGQGTRLTVV.

CDR3 in DNA: TGTGCCATCAGCGGGACTAGTTGGAATGAGCAGTTCTTC. It is translated as CAISGTSWNEQFF. The rearrangement uses TRBV10-3 and TRBJ2-1; 8 nucleotides align to TRBD2. V lost 6 bases, J lost 7 bases, and 5 bases stayed unmatched. Germline values: CDR1 ENHRY, CDR2 SYGVKD. The CDR3 runs to 13 residues.

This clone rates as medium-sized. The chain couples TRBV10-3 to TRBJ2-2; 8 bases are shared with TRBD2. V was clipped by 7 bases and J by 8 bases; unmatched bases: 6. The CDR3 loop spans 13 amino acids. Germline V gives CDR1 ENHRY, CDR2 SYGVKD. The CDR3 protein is CAITGGASGELFF. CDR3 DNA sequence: TGTGCCATCACCGGGGGGGCATCGGGGGAGCTGTTTTTT.

CDR3 region: CATSTGNNSPLHF. The CDR3, as DNA: TGCGCCACGTCGACCGGGAATAATTCACCCCTCCACTTT. This sequence joins TRBV5-1 and TRBJ1-6; no reliable D call. CDR3 length: 13 amino acids. Per the germline V gene, CDR1 is SGHRS and CDR2 is YFSETQ. Trimming cost V 9 bases and J 5 bases, with 12 bases left between them.

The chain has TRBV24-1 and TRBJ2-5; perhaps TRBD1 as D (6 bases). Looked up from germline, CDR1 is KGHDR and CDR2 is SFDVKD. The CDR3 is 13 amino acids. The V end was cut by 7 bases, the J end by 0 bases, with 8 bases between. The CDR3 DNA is TGTGCCACCAGGGGGGACAACCAAGAGACCCAGTACTTC. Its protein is CATRGDNQETQYF.

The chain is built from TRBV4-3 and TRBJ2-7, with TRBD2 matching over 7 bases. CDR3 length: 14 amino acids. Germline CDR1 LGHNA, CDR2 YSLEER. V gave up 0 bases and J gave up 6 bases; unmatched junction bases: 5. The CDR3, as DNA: TGCGCCAGCAGCCAAGAGGCGGGAGCGGGCGAGCAGTACTTC. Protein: CASSQEAGAGEQYF.

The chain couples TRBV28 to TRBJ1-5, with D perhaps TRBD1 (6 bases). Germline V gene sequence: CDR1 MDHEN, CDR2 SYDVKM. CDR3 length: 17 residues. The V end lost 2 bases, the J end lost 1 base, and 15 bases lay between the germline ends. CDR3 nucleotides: TGTGCCAGCAGTTTAAGGGGGGGGCGGCACAGCAATCAGCCCCAGCATTTT. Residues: CASSLRGGRHSNQPQHF.

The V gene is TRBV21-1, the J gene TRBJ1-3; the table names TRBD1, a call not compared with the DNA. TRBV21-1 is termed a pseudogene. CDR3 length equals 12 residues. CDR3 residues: CASGQFGNTIYF. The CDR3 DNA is TGTGCCAGCGGGCAGTTCGGAAACACCATATATTTT.

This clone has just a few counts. The CDR3 region is CASSFASGRSNVLTF. The CDR3 DNA is TGTGCCAGCAGTTTTGCCAGCGGGAGGTCGAACGTCCTGACTTTC. The chain recombines TRBV28 with TRBJ2-6; TRBD2 agrees at 9 bases. The germline gives CDR1 MDHEN, CDR2 SYDVKM. V dropped 3 bases and J dropped 10; count of bases not matched to a gene: 7. The CDR3 runs to 15 residues.

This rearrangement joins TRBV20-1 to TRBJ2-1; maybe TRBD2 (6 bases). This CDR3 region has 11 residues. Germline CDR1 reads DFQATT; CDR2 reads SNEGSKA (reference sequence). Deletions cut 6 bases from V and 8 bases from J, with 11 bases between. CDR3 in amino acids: CSANLADEQFF. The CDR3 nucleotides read TGCAGTGCAAACTTAGCGGATGAGCAGTTCTTC.

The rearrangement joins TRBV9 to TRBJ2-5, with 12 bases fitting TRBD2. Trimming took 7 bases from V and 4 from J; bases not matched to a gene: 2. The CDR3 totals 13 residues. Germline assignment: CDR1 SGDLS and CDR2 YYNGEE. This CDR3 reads CASLAGGGETQYF. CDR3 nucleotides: TGTGCCAGCCTAGCGGGAGGGGGAGAGACCCAGTACTTC.

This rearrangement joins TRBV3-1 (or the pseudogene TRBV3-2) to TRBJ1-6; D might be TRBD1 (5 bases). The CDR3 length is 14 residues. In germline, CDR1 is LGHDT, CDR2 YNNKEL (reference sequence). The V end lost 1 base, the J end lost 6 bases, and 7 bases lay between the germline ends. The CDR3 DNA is TGTGCCAGCAGCCAAGTTCAGGGTAATTCACCCCTCCACTTT. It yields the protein CASSQVQGNSPLHF.

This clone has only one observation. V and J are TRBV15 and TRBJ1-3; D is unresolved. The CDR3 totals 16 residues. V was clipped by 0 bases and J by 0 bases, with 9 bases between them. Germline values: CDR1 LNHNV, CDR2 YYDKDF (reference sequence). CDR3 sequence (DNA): TGTGCCACCAGCAGAGAGGCTCTTAACTCTGGAAACACCATATATTTT. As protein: CATSREALNSGNTIYF.

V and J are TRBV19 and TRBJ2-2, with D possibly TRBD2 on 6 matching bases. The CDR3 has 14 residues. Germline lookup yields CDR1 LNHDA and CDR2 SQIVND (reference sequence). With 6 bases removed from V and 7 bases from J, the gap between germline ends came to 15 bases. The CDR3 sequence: CASSPQISGGELFF. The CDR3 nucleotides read TGTGCCAGTAGCCCCCAGATTAGCGGCGGGGAGCTGTTTTTT.

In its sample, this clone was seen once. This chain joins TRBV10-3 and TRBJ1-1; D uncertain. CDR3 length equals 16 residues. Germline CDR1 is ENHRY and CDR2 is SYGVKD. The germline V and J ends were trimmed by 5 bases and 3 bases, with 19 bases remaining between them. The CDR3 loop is CAISQVVPTSDTEAFF. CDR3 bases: TGTGCCATCAGTCAAGTTGTTCCGACATCGGACACTGAAGCTTTCTTT.

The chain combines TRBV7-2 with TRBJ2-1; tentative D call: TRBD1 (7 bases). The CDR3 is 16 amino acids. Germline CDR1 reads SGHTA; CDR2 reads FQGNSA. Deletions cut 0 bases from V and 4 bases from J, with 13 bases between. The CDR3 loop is CASSLAKGAGYNEQFF. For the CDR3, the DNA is TGTGCCAGCAGCTTAGCTAAGGGGGCGGGGTACAATGAGCAGTTCTTC.

CDR3: CASSQEGGEETQYF. The CDR3 region has the DNA TGCGCCAGCAGCCAAGAAGGCGGGGAAGAGACCCAGTACTTC. This chain uses TRBV4-3 with TRBJ2-5, with D maybe TRBD2 (6 bases). The germline V gene has CDR1 LGHNA and CDR2 YSLEER. This CDR3 is built from 14 residues. V gave up 0 bases and J gave up 3 bases, with 8 bases separating them.

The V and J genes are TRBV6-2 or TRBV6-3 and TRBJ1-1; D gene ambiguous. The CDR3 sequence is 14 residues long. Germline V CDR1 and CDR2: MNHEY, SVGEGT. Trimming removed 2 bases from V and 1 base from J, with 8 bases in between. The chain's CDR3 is CASSYTPRNTEAFF. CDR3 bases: TGTGCCAGCAGTTACACGCCCAGGAACACTGAAGCTTTCTTT.

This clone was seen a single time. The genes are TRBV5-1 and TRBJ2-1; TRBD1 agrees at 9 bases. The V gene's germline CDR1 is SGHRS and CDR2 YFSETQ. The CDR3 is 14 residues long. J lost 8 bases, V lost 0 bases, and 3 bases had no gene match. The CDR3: CASSLGTGVHEQFF. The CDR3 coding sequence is TGCGCCAGCAGCTTGGGGACAGGGGTTCATGAGCAGTTCTTC.

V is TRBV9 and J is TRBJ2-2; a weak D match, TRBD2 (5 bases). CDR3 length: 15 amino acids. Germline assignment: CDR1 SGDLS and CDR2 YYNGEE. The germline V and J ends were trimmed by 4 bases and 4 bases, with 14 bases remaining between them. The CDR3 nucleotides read TGTGCCAGCAGCCCGGACTGGAGACCCACCGGGGAGCTGTTTTTT. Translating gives CASSPDWRPTGELFF.

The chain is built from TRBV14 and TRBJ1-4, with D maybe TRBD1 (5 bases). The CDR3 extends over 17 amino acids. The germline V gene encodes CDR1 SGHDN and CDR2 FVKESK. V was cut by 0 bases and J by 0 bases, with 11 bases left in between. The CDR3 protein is CASSQEPWGATNEKLFF. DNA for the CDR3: TGTGCCAGCAGCCAAGAGCCCTGGGGGGCAACTAATGAAAAACTGTTTTTT.